This entry lists 22 T cell receptor beta chains sequenced from one sample in a study of vaccination effects on CD4 cells after COVID-19. TCRdb's table, derived via immunoSEQ multiplex PCR, lists solely in-frame clones and lacks some. Of approximately 65,000 clones listed, roughly 74% are singletons. Their specific antigens are unknown. Before any sequencing was done, the ViraFEST assay used viral peptide pools to expand antigen-specific CD4+ T cells. Isolating CD4+ T cells followed 9 to 10 days of culture. Of the BNT162b2 and mRNA-1273 vaccines, participants received two doses of one or the other. Sequenced here: CD4+ T cells from PBMCs cultured with HCoV-229E spike peptides, sampled after COVID-19 vaccination. The receptors were sampled from a human donor who received a COVID-19 vaccine.

This clone was detected only a few times. The gene calls are TRBV12-3 or TRBV12-4 and TRBJ1-1; D perhaps matches TRBD1 (5 bases). The CDR3 consists of 12 residues. Trimming removed 6 bases from V and 5 bases from J, with 10 bases in between. The CDR3 DNA reads as TGTGCCAGCAGCGCAGGGTATACTGAAGCTTTCTTT. Its protein is CASSAGYTEAFF.

The chain recombines TRBV9 with TRBJ1-2; D gene uncertain. Between the trimmed V and J ends, which lost 6 bases and 4 bases, there was a span of 16 bases. This CDR3 has 14 residues. Germline assignment: CDR1 SGDLS and CDR2 YYNGEE. The chain's CDR3 is CASKKSPGLYGYTF. DNA for the CDR3: TGTGCCAGCAAAAAGAGCCCAGGTCTCTATGGCTACACCTTC. Based on the CDR3 plus reference TRBV9 and TRBJ1-2, the full variable domain is DSGVTQTPKHLITATGQRVTLRCSPRSGDLSVYWYQQSLDQGLQFLIQYYNGEERAKGNILERFSAQQFPDLHSELNLSSLELGDSALYFCASKKSPGLYGYTFGSGTRLTVV.

The chain links TRBV5-1 to TRBJ1-1, with 7 positions matching TRBD1. Germline trimming cut 1 base from V and 2 bases from J; bases unmatched to any gene: 5. The CDR3 loop spans 15 amino acids. Germline V gene data show CDR1 as SGHRS and CDR2 as YFSETQ. CDR3 protein: CASSLYTGANTEAFF. The CDR3 bases are TGCGCCAGCAGCTTGTACACAGGGGCAAACACTGAAGCTTTCTTT.

This chain connects TRBV7-9 to TRBJ1-1, with 8 bases matching TRBD1. This CDR3 comprises 15 residues. Germline CDR1 SEHNR, CDR2 FQNEAQ (reference sequence). The ends lost 5 bases at V and 11 bases at J; junction bases unmatched: 16. As DNA, the CDR3 is TGTGCCAGCAGCGCCGGGACAGGTACTGGTTTTGGGGCTTTCTTT. Residues: CASSAGTGTGFGAFF.

The V and J genes are TRBV11-2 and TRBJ2-1, with TRBD2 matching over 7 bases. The V gene end was trimmed by 2 bases and the J gene end by 3 bases; junction bases not matched to a gene: 10. Germline CDR1 SGHAT, CDR2 FQNNGV. The CDR3 runs to 17 residues. The chain's CDR3 is CASSLRVSGASYNEQFF. The CDR3 DNA sequence: TGTGCCAGCAGCTTAAGGGTAAGCGGGGCCAGCTACAATGAGCAGTTCTTC.

This chain connects TRBV6-1 to TRBJ1-5; weak D call: TRBD1 (6 bases). CDR1 is MNHNS, CDR2 SASEGT, per germline. This CDR3 is 19 amino acids long. The V end lost 1 base, the J end lost 1 base, and 20 bases lay between the germline ends. CDR3 DNA sequence: TGTGCCAGCAGTGAAGATCTGCCCGGGGGCCCCGGGAGCAATCAGCCCCAGCATTTT. Translated: CASSEDLPGGPGSNQPQHF.

The V gene is TRBV7-3, the J gene TRBJ1-2; D possibly corresponds to TRBD1 (5 bases). The CDR3 has 13 amino acids. The germline V gene encodes CDR1 SGHTA and CDR2 FQGTGA. V was pared by 0 bases and J by 8 bases, with 10 bases between. DNA for the CDR3: TGTGCCAGCAGCTTAACGGGGGTCGGCGGCTACACCTTC. Residues: CASSLTGVGGYTF.

V and J are TRBV3-1 (or the pseudogene TRBV3-2) and TRBJ2-7; D tentatively reads TRBD1 or TRBD2 (5 bases each). Germline-derived CDR1 and CDR2 are LGHDT and YNNKEL (reference sequence). V gave up 6 bases and J gave up 3 bases, with 18 bases separating them. The CDR3 consists of 15 residues. CDR3 in DNA: TGTGCCAGCAGTCATGACATCGGGGCGATCTACGAGCAGTACGTC. This gives the protein CASSHDIGAIYEQYV.

The chain recombines TRBV6-5 with TRBJ2-3; D is ambiguous. Germline CDR1 and CDR2: MNHEY and SVGAGI. The CDR3 runs to 13 residues. V lost 9 bases and J lost 0, with 10 bases in between. As DNA, the CDR3 is TGTGCCAGTAAGACATACAGCACAGATACGCAGTATTTT. Translation gives CASKTYSTDTQYF.

The chain has TRBV2 and TRBJ1-3; a weak D match, TRBD1 (6 bases). V lost 6 bases and J lost 4, with 16 bases in between. The CDR3 totals 15 residues. Germline V gene sequence: CDR1 SNHLY, CDR2 FYNNEI. In nucleotides, the CDR3 is TGTGCCAGCAGCCCGCAGTCCGGGGGCGGAAACACCATATATTTT. Translating gives CASSPQSGGGNTIYF.

This chain joins TRBV9 and TRBJ1-2, with a tentative D call TRBD1 (5 bases). V lost 5 bases, J lost 6 bases, and 8 bases lay in between. CDR3 length equals 11 residues. Per the germline V gene, CDR1 is SGDLS and CDR2 is YYNGEE. The CDR3 DNA is TGTGCCAGCAGGAAAGGGGATGGCTACACCTTC. Protein sequence: CASRKGDGYTF. Combining the CDR3 with reference TRBV9 and TRBJ1-2 gives the whole variable domain DSGVTQTPKHLITATGQRVTLRCSPRSGDLSVYWYQQSLDQGLQFLIQYYNGEERAKGNILERFSAQQFPDLHSELNLSSLELGDSALYFCASRKGDGYTFGSGTRLTVV.

The chain combines TRBV7-3 with TRBJ1-1, with D possibly matching TRBD1 (5 bases). Germline lookup yields CDR1 SGHTA and CDR2 FQGTGA. V was shortened by 2 bases and J by 1 base, with 11 bases between the two germline ends. The CDR3 runs 15 residues. CDR3 protein: CASSLAGGGNTEAFF. The CDR3 coding sequence is TGTGCCAGCAGCTTAGCCGGGGGGGGGAACACTGAAGCTTTCTTT.

V is TRBV11-2 and J is TRBJ2-3; D uncertain. The V gene's germline CDR1 is SGHAT and CDR2 FQNNGV. There are 16 residues in the CDR3. V was pared by 0 bases and J by 2 bases, with 12 bases between. This chain's CDR3 is CASSLEGNFPTDTQYF. The CDR3, as DNA: TGTGCCAGCAGCTTAGAGGGGAATTTCCCCACAGATACGCAGTATTTT.

The genes are TRBV2 and TRBJ1-6, with 7 bases matching TRBD1. Germline-derived CDR1 and CDR2 are SNHLY and FYNNEI. The CDR3 covers 15 residues. J was trimmed by 5 bases and V by 9 bases; bases with no gene match: 10. CDR3: CASTVQGRDNSPLHF. In nucleotides, the CDR3 is TGTGCCAGTACGGTACAGGGGCGAGATAATTCACCCCTCCACTTT.

The genes are TRBV5-1 and TRBJ2-3; no clear D. This CDR3 has 15 amino acids. Germline values: CDR1 SGHRS, CDR2 YFSETQ. Trimming took 0 bases from V and 0 from J, leaving 8 bases between them. The CDR3 region is CASSLDSLSTDTQYF. As DNA, the CDR3 is TGCGCCAGCAGCTTGGACAGCCTTAGCACAGATACGCAGTATTTT.

This chain joins TRBV5-5 and TRBJ1-5; the D gene is possibly TRBD1 (5 bases). V lost 1 base to trimming and J lost 5 bases, with 13 bases between them. Germline CDR1 SGHKS, CDR2 YYEKEE (reference sequence). The CDR3 has 15 amino acids. This CDR3 is CASSLKGQGYQPQHF. CDR3 sequence (DNA): TGTGCCAGCAGCTTGAAGGGTCAGGGTTATCAGCCCCAGCATTTT.

This clone was seen more than once but under ten times. The genes are TRBV18 and TRBJ1-1, with 8 positions matching TRBD1. Germline assignment: CDR1 KGHSH and CDR2 LQKENI. This CDR3 is built from 13 residues. The J segment lost 6 bases and the V segment lost 3 bases, leaving 3 bases of the junction unmatched. DNA of the CDR3: TGTGCCAGCTCACCCTTGACAGGGGCTGAAGCTTTCTTT. This codes for CASSPLTGAEAFF.

This clone has only a few counts. The chain links TRBV28 to TRBJ1-2; D is undetermined. The germline V gene encodes CDR1 MDHEN and CDR2 SYDVKM. V shed 5 bases and J shed 4 bases, with 5 bases lying between them. The CDR3 sequence is 11 residues long. The CDR3 is CASSRGYGYTF. CDR3 DNA: TGTGCCAGCAGTCGGGGCTATGGCTACACCTTC.

This clone was counted a few times. CDR3 region: CAWSRDRGLKEQYV. CDR3 nucleotide sequence: TGTGCCTGGAGTCGGGACAGGGGGCTAAAAGAGCAGTACGTC. The rearrangement links TRBV30 to TRBJ2-7; 12 bases are shared with TRBD1. This CDR3 comprises 14 residues. V shed 2 bases and J 7 bases; nucleotides not matched to a gene: 6. The germline CDR1 and CDR2 sequences are GTSNPN and SVGIG (reference sequence).

DNA for the CDR3: TGTGCCAGCAGCCCGACCACAGATACGCAGTATTTT. Translation gives CASSPTTDTQYF. This chain connects TRBV12-3 or TRBV12-4 to TRBJ2-3; D not certain. The CDR3 has 12 amino acids. The ends were cut back, 6 bases at V and 2 bases at J, with 6 bases in the middle.

This chain links TRBV6-5 with TRBJ2-7; 9 positions agree with TRBD2. Looked up from germline, CDR1 is MNHEY and CDR2 is SVGAGI. This CDR3 contains 12 residues. The V and J ends lost 8 bases and 7 bases, in that order; junction bases with no gene match: 6. CDR3 sequence reads: CASGSGGREQYV. The CDR3 nucleotides read TGTGCCAGCGGAAGCGGGGGGAGGGAGCAGTACGTC.

This clone occurred once. The genes are TRBV28 and TRBJ1-2, with D perhaps matching TRBD1 (5 bases). CDR1 and CDR2 from the germline V gene are MDHEN and SYDVKM. V was pared by 8 bases and J by 0 bases, with 16 bases between. The CDR3 length is 15 residues. The CDR3 here is CASGSRGPTNYGYTF. The CDR3 coding sequence is TGTGCCAGCGGGTCCCGGGGACCTACTAACTATGGCTACACCTTC.